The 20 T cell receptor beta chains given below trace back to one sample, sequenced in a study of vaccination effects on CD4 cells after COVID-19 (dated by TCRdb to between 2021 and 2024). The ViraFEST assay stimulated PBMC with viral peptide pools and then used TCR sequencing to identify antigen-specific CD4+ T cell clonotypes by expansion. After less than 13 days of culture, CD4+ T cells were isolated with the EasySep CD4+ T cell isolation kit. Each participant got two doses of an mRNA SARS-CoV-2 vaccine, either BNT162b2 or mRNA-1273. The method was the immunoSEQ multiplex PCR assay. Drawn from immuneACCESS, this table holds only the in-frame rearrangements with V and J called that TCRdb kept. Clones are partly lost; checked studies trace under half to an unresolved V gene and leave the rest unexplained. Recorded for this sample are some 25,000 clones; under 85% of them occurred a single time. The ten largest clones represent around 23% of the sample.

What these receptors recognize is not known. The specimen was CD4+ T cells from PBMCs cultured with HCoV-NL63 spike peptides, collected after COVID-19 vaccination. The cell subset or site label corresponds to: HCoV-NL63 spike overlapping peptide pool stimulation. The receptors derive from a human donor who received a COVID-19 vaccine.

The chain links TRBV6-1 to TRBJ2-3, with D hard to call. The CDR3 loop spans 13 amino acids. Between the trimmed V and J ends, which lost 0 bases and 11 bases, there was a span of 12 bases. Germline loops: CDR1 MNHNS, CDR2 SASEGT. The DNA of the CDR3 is TGTGCCAGCAGTGAAGCGGGAACGGTCTGGCAGTATTTT. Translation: CASSEAGTVWQYF.

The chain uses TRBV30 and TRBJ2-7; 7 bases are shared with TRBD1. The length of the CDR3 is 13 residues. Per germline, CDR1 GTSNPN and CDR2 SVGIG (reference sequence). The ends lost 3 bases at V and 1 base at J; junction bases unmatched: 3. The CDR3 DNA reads TGTGCCTGGAGACAGGGGTATTCCTACGAGCAGTACTTC. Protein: CAWRQGYSYEQYF.

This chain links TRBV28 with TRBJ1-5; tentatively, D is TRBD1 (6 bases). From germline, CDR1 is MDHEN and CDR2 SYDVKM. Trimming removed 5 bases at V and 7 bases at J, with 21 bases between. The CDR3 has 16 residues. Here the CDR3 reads CASSLPRTVVPQPQHF. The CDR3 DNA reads TGTGCCAGCAGTCTACCCAGGACAGTCGTACCCCAGCCCCAGCATTTT.

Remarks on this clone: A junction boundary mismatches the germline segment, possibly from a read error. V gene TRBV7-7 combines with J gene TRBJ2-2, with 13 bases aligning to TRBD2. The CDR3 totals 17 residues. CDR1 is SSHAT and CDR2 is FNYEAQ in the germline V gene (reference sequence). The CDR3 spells CASSSGLAGESEGELFF. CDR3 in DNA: TGTGCTAGCAGCTCTGGACTAGCGGGAGAGTCGGAGGGGGAGCTGTTTTTT.

The CDR3 reads CASSLGVGNEQFF. In DNA form, the CDR3 reads TGTGCCAGCAGCTTAGGGGTGGGCAATGAGCAGTTCTTC. The chain couples TRBV11-2 to TRBJ2-1, with D unclear. CDR3 length: 13 amino acids. Trimming removed 1 base at V and 6 bases at J, with 7 bases between. Germline CDR1 and CDR2: SGHAT and FQNNGV.

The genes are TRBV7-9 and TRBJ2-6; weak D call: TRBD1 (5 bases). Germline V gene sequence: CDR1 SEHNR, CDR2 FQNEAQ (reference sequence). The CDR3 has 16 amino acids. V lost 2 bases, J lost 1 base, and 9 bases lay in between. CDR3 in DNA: TGTGCCAGCAGCTTACAGGGTCCGTCTGGGGCCAACGTCCTGACTTTC. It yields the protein CASSLQGPSGANVLTF.

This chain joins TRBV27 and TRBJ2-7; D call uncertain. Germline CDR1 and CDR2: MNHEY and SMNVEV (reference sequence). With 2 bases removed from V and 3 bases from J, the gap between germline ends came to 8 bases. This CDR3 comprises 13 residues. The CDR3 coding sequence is TGTGCCAGCAGTTTAGCACAGAGCTACGAGCAGTACTTC. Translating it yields CASSLAQSYEQYF.

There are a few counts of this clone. CDR3 nucleotide sequence: TGCGCCAGCAGCCTAGGACAGGGAGTAATGAACACTGAAGCTTTCTTT. It yields the protein CASSLGQGVMNTEAFF. This sequence joins TRBV5-1 and TRBJ1-1, with 8 bases lining up with TRBD1. This CDR3 spans 16 amino acids. Trimming at V came to 4 bases and at J to 0 bases, leaving 8 bases not matched to a gene. Germline CDR1 reads SGHRS; CDR2 reads YFSETQ.

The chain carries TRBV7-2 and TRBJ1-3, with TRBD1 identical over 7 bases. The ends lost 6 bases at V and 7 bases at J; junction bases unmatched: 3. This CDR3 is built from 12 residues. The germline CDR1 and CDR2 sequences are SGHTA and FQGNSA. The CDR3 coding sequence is TGTGCCAGCAGTGACAGGGTCAACACCATATATTTT. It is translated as CASSDRVNTIYF.

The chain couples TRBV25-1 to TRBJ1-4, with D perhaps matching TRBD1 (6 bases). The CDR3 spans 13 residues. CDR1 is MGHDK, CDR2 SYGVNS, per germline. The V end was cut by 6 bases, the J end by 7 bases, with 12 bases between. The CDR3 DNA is TGTGCCAGCAGGAACAGGGTGGGTGAAAAACTGTTTTTT. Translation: CASRNRVGEKLFF.

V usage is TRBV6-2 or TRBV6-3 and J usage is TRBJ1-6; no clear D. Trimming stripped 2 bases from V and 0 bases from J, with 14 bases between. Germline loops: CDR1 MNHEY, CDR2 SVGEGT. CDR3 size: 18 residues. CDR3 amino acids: CASSYRPFQSSYNSPLHF. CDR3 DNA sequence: TGTGCCAGCAGTTACCGGCCTTTCCAGAGCTCCTATAATTCACCCCTCCACTTT.

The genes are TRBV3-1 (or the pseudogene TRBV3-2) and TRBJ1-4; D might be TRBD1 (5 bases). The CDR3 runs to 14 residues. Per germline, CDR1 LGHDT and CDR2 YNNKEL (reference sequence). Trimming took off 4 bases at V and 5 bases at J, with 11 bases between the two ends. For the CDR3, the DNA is TGTGCCAGCAGCCCGGGACGGTTAAATGAAAAACTGTTTTTT. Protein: CASSPGRLNEKLFF.

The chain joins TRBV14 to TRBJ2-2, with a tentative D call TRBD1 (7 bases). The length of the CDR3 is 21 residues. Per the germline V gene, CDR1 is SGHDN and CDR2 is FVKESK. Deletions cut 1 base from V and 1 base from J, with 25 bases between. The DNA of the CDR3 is TGTGCCAGCAGCCAAGGAGGTTTTGTGAACAGGGGAGGACTGAACACCGGGGAGCTGTTTTTT. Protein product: CASSQGGFVNRGGLNTGELFF.

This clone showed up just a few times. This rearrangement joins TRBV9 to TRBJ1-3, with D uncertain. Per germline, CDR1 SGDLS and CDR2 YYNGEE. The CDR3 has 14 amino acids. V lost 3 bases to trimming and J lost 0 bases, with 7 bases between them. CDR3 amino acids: CASSGRSSGNTIYF. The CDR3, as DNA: TGTGCCAGCAGCGGACGAAGCTCTGGAAACACCATATATTTT.

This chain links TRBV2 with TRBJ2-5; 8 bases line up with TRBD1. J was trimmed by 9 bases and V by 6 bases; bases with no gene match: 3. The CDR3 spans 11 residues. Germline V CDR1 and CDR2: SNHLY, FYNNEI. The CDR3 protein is CASRGQAAQYF. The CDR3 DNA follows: TGTGCCAGCAGGGGACAGGCGGCCCAGTACTTC.

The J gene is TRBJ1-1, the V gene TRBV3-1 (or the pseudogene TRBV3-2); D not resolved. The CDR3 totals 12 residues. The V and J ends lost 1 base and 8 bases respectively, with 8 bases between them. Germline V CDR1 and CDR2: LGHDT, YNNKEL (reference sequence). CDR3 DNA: TGTGCCAGCAGCCAAGCGGGCAGCGAAGCTTTCTTT. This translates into CASSQAGSEAFF.

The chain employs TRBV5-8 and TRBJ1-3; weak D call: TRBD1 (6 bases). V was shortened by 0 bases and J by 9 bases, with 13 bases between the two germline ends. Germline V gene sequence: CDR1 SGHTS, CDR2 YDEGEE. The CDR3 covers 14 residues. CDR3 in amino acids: CASSLEAGAATIYF. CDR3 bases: TGTGCCAGCAGCTTGGAGGCAGGGGCGGCCACCATATATTTT. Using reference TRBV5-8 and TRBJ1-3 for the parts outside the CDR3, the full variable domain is EAGVTQSPTHLIKTRGQQATLRCSPISGHTSVYWYQQALGLGLQFLLWYDEGEERNRGNFPPRFSGRQFPNYSSELNVNALELEDSALYLCASSLEAGAATIYFGEGSWLTVV.

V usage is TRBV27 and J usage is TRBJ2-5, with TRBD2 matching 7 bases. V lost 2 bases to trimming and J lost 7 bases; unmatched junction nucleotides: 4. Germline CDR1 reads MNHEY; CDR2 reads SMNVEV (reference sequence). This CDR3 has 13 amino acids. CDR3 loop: CASSLLTGGTQYF. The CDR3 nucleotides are TGTGCCAGCAGTTTACTAACGGGGGGGACCCAGTACTTC.

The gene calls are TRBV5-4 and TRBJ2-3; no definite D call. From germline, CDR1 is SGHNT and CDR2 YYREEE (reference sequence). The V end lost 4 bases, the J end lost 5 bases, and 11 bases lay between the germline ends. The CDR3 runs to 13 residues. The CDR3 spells CASSQASLDTQYF. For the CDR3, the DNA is TGTGCCAGCAGCCAGGCCTCCTTAGATACGCAGTATTTT.

This CDR3 reads CASSSPRLAGTDTQYF. The CDR3 coding sequence is TGTGCCAGCAGTTCTCCACGACTAGCCGGCACAGATACGCAGTATTTT. The gene calls are TRBV28 and TRBJ2-3; 7 nucleotides match TRBD2. With V trimmed by 4 bases and J by 1 base, 8 bases remained unmatched. The CDR3 contains 16 residues. The germline V gene encodes CDR1 MDHEN and CDR2 SYDVKM.